Shown below are 24 T cell receptor beta chains from a single sample sequenced in a study of OX40 agonist ivuxolimab in advanced cancers. The library relied on the immunoSEQ multiplex PCR assay. As stored in TCRdb, this immuneACCESS dataset retains in-frame rearrangements with V and J assigned. A fraction of the clones does not appear; measured against another copy, unresolved V genes explain less than half of the discrepancy, and the remainder lacks a known reason. The sample table shows around 74,000 clones, and around 86% are seen once. Together, the top ten hold around 0.6% of the sample. Specimen: CD4+ or CD8+ T cells sorted from blood, collected in a trial of the OX40 agonist ivuxolimab. Receptors were obtained from an adult with an advanced solid tumor such as melanoma, head and neck, liver or kidney cancer.

This clone was recorded a few times. V is TRBV12-5 and J is TRBJ2-5, with D uncertain. The CDR3 is 11 residues long. V was trimmed by 5 bases and J by 5 bases, leaving 6 bases between them. Germline V gene data show CDR1 as LGHNT and CDR2 as FRNRAP. The CDR3 sequence: CASGPWETQYF. CDR3 DNA: TGTGCTAGTGGTCCGTGGGAGACCCAGTACTTC.

As regards this clone: The identical CDR3 is also encoded by other nucleotide sequences in the sample. The rearrangement links TRBV4-3 to TRBJ2-2; a possible D gene is TRBD1 (5 bases). The V and J ends lost 0 bases and 0 bases respectively, with 8 bases between them. The germline V gene encodes CDR1 LGHNA and CDR2 YSLEER. The length of the CDR3 is 16 residues. The CDR3 nucleotides read TGCGCCAGCAGCCAAGATTCAGGGCCGAACACCGGGGAGCTGTTTTTT. Protein: CASSQDSGPNTGELFF.

This clone was seen a single time. The chain links TRBV15 to TRBJ2-3; weak D call: TRBD2 (6 bases). The V gene lost 6 bases and the J gene lost 1 base, with 11 bases spanning the gap. This CDR3 comprises 14 residues. CDR1 LNHNV and CDR2 YYDKDF come from the germline V gene (reference sequence). The DNA of the CDR3 is TGTGCCACCAGTGTGGGGGGTGGCACAGATACGCAGTATTTT. This encodes CATSVGGGTDTQYF.

This clone has just a few counts. The V and J genes are TRBV7-9 and TRBJ1-1; D is perhaps TRBD1 (5 bases). CDR1 and CDR2 (germline): SEHNR, FQNEAQ (reference sequence). The length of the CDR3 is 14 residues. Trimming removed 8 bases at V and 1 base at J, with 14 bases between. The CDR3 is CASYRNRRNTEAFF. The DNA of the CDR3 is TGTGCCAGCTATCGAAACAGGCGGAACACTGAAGCTTTCTTT.

A single count supports this clone. This chain uses TRBV5-4 with TRBJ2-2; weak D call: TRBD1 (6 bases). From germline, CDR1 is SGHNT and CDR2 YYREEE (reference sequence). This CDR3 comprises 17 residues. The V gene lost 3 bases and the J gene lost 4 bases, with 19 bases spanning the gap. CDR3 sequence: CASSYEAGDHSTGELFF. CDR3 DNA: TGTGCCAGCAGCTATGAGGCAGGGGATCATAGCACCGGGGAGCTGTTTTTT. The full variable domain, its missing parts supplied by reference TRBV5-4 and TRBJ2-2, is ETGVTQSPTHLIKTRGQQVTLRCSSQSGHNTVSWYQQALGQGPQFIFQYYREEENGRGNFPPRFSGLQFPNYSSELNVNALELDDSALYLCASSYEAGDHSTGELFFGEGSRLTVL.

V is TRBV18 and J is TRBJ2-7, with 10 bases matching TRBD2. The germline CDR1 and CDR2 sequences are KGHSH and LQKENI. V lost 3 bases and J lost 2; bases outside the gene matches: 4. The CDR3 contains 15 residues. The DNA for the CDR3 is TGTGCCAGCTCACCCGGACTAGCGGACGCCTACGAGCAGTACTTC. Its protein is CASSPGLADAYEQYF. The variable domain in full, completed from reference TRBV18 and TRBJ2-7, reads NAGVMQNPRHLVRRRGQEARLRCSPMKGHSHVYWYRQLPEEGLKFMVYLQKENIIDESGMPKERFSAEFPKEGPSILRIQQVVRGDSAAYFCASSPGLADAYEQYFGPGTRLTVT.

The chain recombines TRBV18 with TRBJ2-3; TRBD1 matches at 10 bases. The germline CDR1 and CDR2 sequences are KGHSH and LQKENI. V dropped 5 bases and J dropped 4; count of bases not matched to a gene: 6. This CDR3 spans 15 amino acids. The CDR3 bases are TGTGCCAGCTCAAGTATAGGACAGGGGGCAGATACGCAGTATTTT. Translating gives CASSSIGQGADTQYF.

V usage is TRBV7-9 and J usage is TRBJ1-2, with 10 bases aligning to TRBD1. The CDR3 length is 13 residues. From germline, CDR1 is SEHNR and CDR2 FQNEAQ (reference sequence). V lost 5 bases to trimming and J lost 8 bases; unmatched junction nucleotides: 5. The CDR3 here is CASSPTGGAGYTF. CDR3 coding DNA: TGTGCCAGCAGCCCGACAGGGGGCGCGGGCTACACCTTC.

In the case of this clone: An end of the junction differs from the germline gene, which may be a read error. This chain joins TRBV7-9 and TRBJ2-1, with 11 bases that match TRBD2. Per germline, CDR1 SEHNR and CDR2 FQNEAQ (reference sequence). The CDR3 sequence is 14 residues long. The CDR3: CASSLAGGGNEQFF. The CDR3 coding sequence is TGTGCCAGCAGCCTAGCGGGGGGCGGGAATGAGCAGTTCTTC.

The J gene is TRBJ2-3, the V gene TRBV10-1; TRBD2 matches at 7 bases. Losses at the gene ends were 5 bases for V and 0 bases for J; bases not matched to a gene: 8. Germline V CDR1 and CDR2: WNHNN, SYGVQD (reference sequence). This CDR3 is built from 16 residues. The CDR3 spells CASSNKRGASTDTQYF. In DNA form, the CDR3 reads TGCGCCAGCAGTAATAAGCGGGGAGCTAGCACAGATACGCAGTATTTT.

The chain carries TRBV2 and TRBJ1-5; D ambiguous. CDR3 length: 16 residues. The germline V gene has CDR1 SNHLY and CDR2 FYNNEI. V was trimmed by 3 bases and J by 0 bases, leaving 12 bases between them. The CDR3 reads CASSEIRAGSNQPQHF. The CDR3 DNA follows: TGTGCCAGCAGTGAGATCCGGGCGGGTAGCAATCAGCCCCAGCATTTT. The variable domain in full, completed from reference TRBV2 and TRBJ1-5, reads EPEVTQTPSHQVTQMGQEVILRCVPISNHLYFYWYRQILGQKVEFLVSFYNNEISEKSEIFDDQFSVERPDGSNFTLKIRSTKLEDSAMYFCASSEIRAGSNQPQHFGDGTRLSIL.

The chain employs TRBV13 and TRBJ1-2; tentatively, D is TRBD1 (5 bases). This CDR3 region has 15 residues. The V end was cut by 2 bases, the J end by 6 bases, with 16 bases between. In germline, CDR1 is PRHDT, CDR2 FYEKMQ (reference sequence). CDR3 bases: TGTGCCAGCAGCTTAAGGCGGGGCAAGGGGAATGGCTACACCTTC. This encodes CASSLRRGKGNGYTF.

The chain carries TRBV18 and TRBJ2-5, with D maybe TRBD1 (5 bases). V dropped 2 bases and J dropped 2 bases, with 6 bases sitting between them. The CDR3 covers 13 residues. CDR1 is KGHSH and CDR2 is LQKENI in the germline V gene. The CDR3 coding sequence is TGTGCCAGCTCACCAAGACAGCAAGAGACCCAGTACTTC. Translation gives CASSPRQQETQYF. Full variable domain (outside the CDR3, taken from reference TRBV18 and TRBJ2-5): NAGVMQNPRHLVRRRGQEARLRCSPMKGHSHVYWYRQLPEEGLKFMVYLQKENIIDESGMPKERFSAEFPKEGPSILRIQQVVRGDSAAYFCASSPRQQETQYFGPGTRLLVL.

J is TRBJ2-5 and V is TRBV7-2; TRBD2 matches 12 bases. The V gene end was trimmed by 5 bases and the J gene end by 5 bases; junction bases not matched to a gene: 12. Germline V gene lookup returns CDR1 SGHTA and CDR2 FQGNSA. The CDR3 runs to 17 residues. In DNA, the CDR3 is TGTGCCAGCAGCACTTCAGCTAGCGGGGGGGCCTGGGAGACCCAGTACTTC. Amino acids: CASSTSASGGAWETQYF.

The rearrangement uses TRBV6-4 and TRBJ2-3; D possibly uses TRBD1 or TRBD2 (5 bases each). V was pared by 4 bases and J by 2 bases, with 19 bases between. Looked up from germline, CDR1 is MRHNA and CDR2 is SNTAGT. CDR3 size: 17 residues. The CDR3 nucleotides are TGTGCCAGCAGTGCGCCAGACCCGGGACGGTTCACAGATACGCAGTATTTT. Translating gives CASSAPDPGRFTDTQYF.

The chain employs TRBV28 and TRBJ1-1; D is unclear. Germline CDR1 and CDR2: MDHEN and SYDVKM. This CDR3 has 13 residues. The germline V and J ends were trimmed by 6 bases and 0 bases, with 8 bases remaining between them. CDR3 loop: CASRGWMNTEAFF. Here the CDR3 DNA reads TGTGCCAGCAGGGGTTGGATGAACACTGAAGCTTTCTTT. Drawing the rest from reference TRBV28 and TRBJ1-1, the complete variable domain is DVKVTQSSRYLVKRTGEKVFLECVQDMDHENMFWYRQDPGLGLRLIYFSYDVKMKEKGDIPEGYSVSREKKERFSLILESASTNQTSMYLCASRGWMNTEAFFGQGTRLTVV.

The chain joins TRBV9 to TRBJ2-7; weak D call: TRBD1 (6 bases). CDR3 length: 15 residues. Germline values: CDR1 SGDLS, CDR2 YYNGEE. V lost 4 bases and J lost 3, with 17 bases in between. CDR3 region: CASSPKFGQSYEQYF. CDR3 nucleotides: TGTGCCAGCAGCCCGAAATTCGGACAGAGCTACGAGCAGTACTTC.

This sequence joins TRBV27 and TRBJ1-5; tentatively, D is TRBD1 (6 bases). The CDR3 has 16 amino acids. The germline V gene encodes CDR1 MNHEY and CDR2 SMNVEV (reference sequence). V was pared by 6 bases and J by 2 bases, with 17 bases between. CDR3 DNA: TGTGCCAGCAGGACCACAGGGTCCCAAGGCAATCAGCCCCAGCATTTT. This sequence encodes CASRTTGSQGNQPQHF.

The V and J genes are TRBV7-2 and TRBJ1-2; a weak D match, TRBD1 (6 bases). V lost 2 bases, J lost 0 bases, and 10 bases lay in between. Germline-derived CDR1 and CDR2 are SGHTA and FQGNSA. This CDR3 is 15 amino acids long. Written as DNA, the CDR3 is TGTGCCAGCAGCTTATACAGGGCTTCTAACTATGGCTACACCTTC. Translating it yields CASSLYRASNYGYTF.

The chain links TRBV6-1 to TRBJ2-2; unclear D gene. V gave up 10 bases and J gave up 0 bases, with 12 bases separating them. From germline, CDR1 is MNHNS and CDR2 SASEGT. There are 14 residues in the CDR3. The CDR3 DNA reads as TGTGCCACACGAACACTCGCGAACACCGGGGAGCTGTTTTTT. It encodes CATRTLANTGELFF.

The gene calls are TRBV30 and TRBJ2-1; 9 positions agree with TRBD1. V dropped 4 bases and J dropped 10; count of bases not matched to a gene: 11. The length of the CDR3 is 14 residues. The germline gives CDR1 GTSNPN, CDR2 SVGIG (reference sequence). The CDR3 loop is CAWTGTGSGKEQFF. The CDR3 DNA reads as TGTGCCTGGACCGGGACAGGGTCAGGAAAGGAGCAGTTCTTC.

The genes are TRBV16 and TRBJ1-1; 9 bases match TRBD1. The CDR3 is 18 amino acids. The trim removed 1 base at V and 2 bases at J, leaving 11 bases unmatched. Germline CDR1 reads KGHSY; CDR2 reads FQNENV. CDR3 sequence: CASSQLALRGQGNTEAFF. CDR3 coding DNA: TGTGCCAGCAGCCAATTGGCCCTTAGGGGACAGGGAAACACTGAAGCTTTCTTT.

The chain carries TRBV28 and TRBJ2-3; TRBD2 matches 12 bases. CDR1 MDHEN and CDR2 SYDVKM come from the germline V gene. With V trimmed by 5 bases and J by 1 base, 1 base remained unmatched. The CDR3 runs 15 residues. Here the CDR3 DNA reads TGTGCCAGCAGTAGACTAGCGGGGGGCACAGATACGCAGTATTTT. Translated: CASSRLAGGTDTQYF.

The chain combines TRBV5-1 with TRBJ2-7; no firm D call. Germline values: CDR1 SGHRS, CDR2 YFSETQ. V shed 0 bases and J shed 0 bases, with 7 bases lying between them. This CDR3 is built from 14 residues. CDR3 amino acids: CASSLDGSSYEQYF. CDR3 DNA: TGCGCCAGCAGCTTGGACGGAAGCTCCTACGAGCAGTACTTC.